This passage covers 7 T cell receptor beta chains from one sample sequenced in a study of PD-L1 blockade in urothelial cancer. TCRdb keeps only in-frame clones here, not all; method: immunoSEQ multiplex PCR. The table has 50,000 or so clones, roughly 75% seen once. Time point reported: pretreatment peripheral blood. The sequences come from PBMCs, collected around atezolizumab (anti-PD-L1) treatment. The source is a man in his 70s with urothelial cancer.

This clone was found a few times. The chain is built from TRBV27 and TRBJ2-2; TRBD1 might be the D (5 bases). Germline assignment: CDR1 MNHEY and CDR2 SMNVEV (reference sequence). The CDR3 is made up of 14 amino acids. The V and J ends lost 2 bases and 7 bases respectively, with 11 bases between them. The CDR3 is CASSLGRAYGELFF. In DNA, the CDR3 is TGTGCCAGCAGTTTAGGCAGGGCGTACGGGGAGCTGTTTTTT.

This rearrangement joins TRBV27 to TRBJ2-3, with TRBD2 matching 14 bases. V lost 6 bases, J lost 4 bases, and 6 bases stayed unmatched. The CDR3 totals 16 residues. Germline CDR1 is MNHEY and CDR2 is SMNVEV (reference sequence). The CDR3 region has the DNA TGTGCCAGCAGCCGCGGACTAGCGGGGGGTGCAGATACGCAGTATTTT. This encodes CASSRGLAGGADTQYF.

The chain couples TRBV2 to TRBJ2-1; the D gene is possibly TRBD2 (5 bases). V was clipped by 8 bases and J by 2 bases, with 13 bases between them. The length of the CDR3 is 14 residues. Germline V lookup: CDR1 SNHLY, CDR2 FYNNEI. The CDR3 bases are TGTGCCAGCGTAACCAGCGGAACCTACAATGAGCAGTTCTTC. Protein product: CASVTSGTYNEQFF.

The chain employs TRBV30 and TRBJ1-2; TRBD1 matches at 7 bases. The length of the CDR3 is 14 residues. J lost 4 bases, V lost 4 bases, and 9 bases had no gene match. CDR1 and CDR2 (germline): GTSNPN, SVGIG (reference sequence). This CDR3 is CAWKPGTAGYGYTF. CDR3 DNA: TGTGCCTGGAAACCTGGGACAGCGGGCTATGGCTACACCTTC.

This clone showed up just a few times. The chain carries TRBV2 and TRBJ1-5; TRBD1 aligns across 7 bases. V trimming: 6 bases; J trimming: 4 bases; junction bases outside the gene matches: 9. The CDR3 totals 15 residues. Germline V lookup: CDR1 SNHLY, CDR2 FYNNEI. The CDR3: CASRQGFRANQPQHF. In DNA, the CDR3 is TGTGCCAGCAGACAGGGGTTCAGGGCTAATCAGCCCCAGCATTTT.

The rearrangement joins TRBV6-1 to TRBJ1-5, with D perhaps matching TRBD1 (5 bases). CDR3 size: 17 residues. CDR1 and CDR2 (germline): MNHNS, SASEGT. Trimming left V 2 bases short and J 7 bases short, with 21 bases between. The CDR3 here is CASSEIPFGGFGQPQHF. CDR3 coding DNA: TGTGCCAGCAGTGAAATCCCCTTCGGGGGGTTTGGACAGCCCCAGCATTTT.

This chain connects TRBV6-1 to TRBJ2-1, with a weak D call TRBD2 (5 bases). Germline CDR1 MNHNS, CDR2 SASEGT. Trimming shortened V by 1 base and J by 6 bases, and 13 bases separated the two germline ends. CDR3 length equals 15 residues. In DNA form, the CDR3 reads TGTGCCAGCAGTGAAGTGACCCAGCGGCTCAATGAGCAGTTCTTC. It translates to CASSEVTQRLNEQFF.